These 10 T cell receptor beta chains share one sample of origin, sequenced in a study of blood T cell repertoires in COVID-19. Repertoires were generated with immunoSEQ multiplex PCR, while TCRdb's copy carries only in-frame clones and drops some. The sample yields roughly 340,000 clones, 80% to 90% seen once. Sequenced input: PBMCs or T cells enriched from blood (not recorded which). The receptors derive from a young man who had recovered from COVID-19.

The chain has TRBV4-1 and TRBJ1-4; 9 bases are a match to TRBD1. CDR3 length: 15 residues. Germline V gene data show CDR1 as MGHRA and CDR2 as YSYEKL. Germline trimming cut 6 bases from V and 3 bases from J; bases unmatched to any gene: 5. The CDR3 protein is CASRATGGSNEKLFF. The DNA of the CDR3 is TGCGCCAGCAGAGCAACAGGGGGCTCTAATGAAAAACTGTTTTTT.

The rearrangement uses TRBV2 and TRBJ1-5; 10 positions match TRBD1. There are 17 residues in the CDR3. Per germline, CDR1 SNHLY and CDR2 FYNNEI. With V trimmed by 4 bases and J by 3 bases, 9 bases remained unmatched. The CDR3 sequence is CASSGNPGQGNNQPQHF. The CDR3 region has the DNA TGTGCCAGCAGTGGCAACCCGGGACAGGGGAACAATCAGCCCCAGCATTTT.

This sequence joins TRBV5-1 and TRBJ1-1, with a possible D match to TRBD1 (5 bases). This CDR3 comprises 16 residues. From germline, CDR1 is SGHRS and CDR2 YFSETQ. The V end was cut by 0 bases, the J end by 1 base, with 13 bases between. The CDR3 loop is CASSLGGTDSNTEAFF. The CDR3 DNA is TGCGCCAGCAGCTTGGGGGGGACTGATTCGAACACTGAAGCTTTCTTT.

This chain connects TRBV2 to TRBJ2-1, with 11 positions matching TRBD2. Germline-derived CDR1 and CDR2 are SNHLY and FYNNEI. The CDR3 loop spans 15 amino acids. V was pared by 1 base and J by 8 bases, with 4 bases of the junction left unmatched. In DNA, the CDR3 is TGTGCCAGCAGTGAAGGTAGCGGGAGGGACTATGAGCAGTTCTTC. It is translated as CASSEGSGRDYEQFF.

The rearrangement uses TRBV6-5 and TRBJ2-1; TRBD1 might be the D (5 bases). Germline values: CDR1 MNHEY, CDR2 SVGAGI. V was pared by 4 bases and J by 0 bases, with 10 bases between. The CDR3 contains 15 residues. The CDR3 sequence: CASSSGLSSYNEQFF. The CDR3 DNA reads TGTGCCAGCAGTTCAGGGTTAAGCTCCTACAATGAGCAGTTCTTC.

This chain connects TRBV7-2 to TRBJ2-1; D is uncertain. The V end lost 2 bases, the J end lost 9 bases, and 8 bases lay between the germline ends. The germline V gene encodes CDR1 SGHTA and CDR2 FQGNSA. This CDR3 comprises 12 residues. In DNA, the CDR3 is TGTGCCAGCAGCTTAACCCTATTTGAGCAGTTCTTC. It yields the protein CASSLTLFEQFF.

The rearrangement joins TRBV5-1 to TRBJ2-7, with D perhaps TRBD2 (5 bases). V shed 0 bases and J shed 3 bases, with 16 bases lying between them. CDR1 SGHRS and CDR2 YFSETQ come from the germline V gene. The CDR3 spans 16 residues. The CDR3 sequence: CASSLAEVAGYYEQYF. CDR3 sequence (DNA): TGCGCCAGCAGCTTGGCGGAGGTGGCAGGTTACTACGAGCAGTACTTC.

This clone showed up just a few times. V is TRBV9 and J is TRBJ1-6; no reliable D call. The CDR3 loop spans 17 amino acids. Looked up from germline, CDR1 is SGDLS and CDR2 is YYNGEE. Trimming removed 0 bases at V and 0 bases at J, with 10 bases between. CDR3 DNA: TGTGCCAGCAGCGTAGGCGGCCCCAGCTCCTATAATTCACCCCTCCACTTT. It codes for CASSVGGPSSYNSPLHF.

V is TRBV6-1 and J is TRBJ1-2; D unresolved. Per germline, CDR1 MNHNS and CDR2 SASEGT. CDR3 length: 15 amino acids. Deletions cut 3 bases from V and 6 bases from J, with 17 bases between. The CDR3 coding sequence is TGTGCCAGCAGTGATAATTTAGTCCTTCCCGATGGCTACACCTTC. This sequence encodes CASSDNLVLPDGYTF.

The CDR3 DNA reads as TGCGCCAGCAGCCAGGGGACAGGGTCTCAGCCCCAGCATTTT. Amino acids: CASSQGTGSQPQHF. The V call is TRBV5-1, the J call TRBJ1-5, with 9 nucleotides matching TRBD1. The V gene's germline CDR1 is SGHRS and CDR2 YFSETQ. The CDR3 is 14 amino acids. V lost 4 bases and J lost 6; bases outside the gene matches: 5. The variable domain in full, with the rest retrieved from reference TRBV5-1 and TRBJ1-5, is KAGVTQTPRYLIKTRGQQVTLSCSPISGHRSVSWYQQTPGQGLQFLFEYFSETQRNKGNFPGRFSGRQFSNSRSEMNVSTLELGDSALYLCASSQGTGSQPQHFGDGTRLSIL.